This T cell receptor beta chain was recovered during a study of blood T cell repertoires in COVID-19. Study context: PBMCs, B-cell-depleted T cells, or T cells provided the cDNA or gDNA that made up the material.

Libraries were prepared by immunoSEQ multiplex PCR; TCRdb keeps only in-frame clonotypes and omits some of them. The sample includes nearly 350,000 clones, over 80% of them seen just once. The germline V gene encodes CDR1 MNHEY and CDR2 SVGAGI. The CDR3 sequence is 15 residues long. With V trimmed by 5 bases and J by 10 bases, 11 bases remained unmatched. What was sequenced was peripheral blood. This TCR was recovered from a woman aged 45-65 years with COVID-19, enrolled during active disease. V is TRBV6-5 and J is TRBJ1-6; 7 nucleotides match TRBD1. CDR3: CASSPGQVHGSPLHF. The DNA of the CDR3 is TGTGCCAGCAGTCCCGGACAGGTTCATGGGTCACCCCTCCACTTT.